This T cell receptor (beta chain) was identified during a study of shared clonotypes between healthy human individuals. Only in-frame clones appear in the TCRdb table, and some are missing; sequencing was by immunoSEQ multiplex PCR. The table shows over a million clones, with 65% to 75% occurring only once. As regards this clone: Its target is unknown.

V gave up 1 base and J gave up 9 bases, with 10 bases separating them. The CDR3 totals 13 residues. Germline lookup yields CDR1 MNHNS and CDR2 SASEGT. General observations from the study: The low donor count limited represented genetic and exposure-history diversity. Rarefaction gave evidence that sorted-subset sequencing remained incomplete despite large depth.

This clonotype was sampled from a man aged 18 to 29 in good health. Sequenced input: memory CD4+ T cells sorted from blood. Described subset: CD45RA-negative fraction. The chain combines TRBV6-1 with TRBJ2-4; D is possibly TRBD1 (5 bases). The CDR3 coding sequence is TGTGCCAGCAGTGAAGAGGGTAGGGGCATTCAGTACTTC. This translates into CASSEEGRGIQYF.